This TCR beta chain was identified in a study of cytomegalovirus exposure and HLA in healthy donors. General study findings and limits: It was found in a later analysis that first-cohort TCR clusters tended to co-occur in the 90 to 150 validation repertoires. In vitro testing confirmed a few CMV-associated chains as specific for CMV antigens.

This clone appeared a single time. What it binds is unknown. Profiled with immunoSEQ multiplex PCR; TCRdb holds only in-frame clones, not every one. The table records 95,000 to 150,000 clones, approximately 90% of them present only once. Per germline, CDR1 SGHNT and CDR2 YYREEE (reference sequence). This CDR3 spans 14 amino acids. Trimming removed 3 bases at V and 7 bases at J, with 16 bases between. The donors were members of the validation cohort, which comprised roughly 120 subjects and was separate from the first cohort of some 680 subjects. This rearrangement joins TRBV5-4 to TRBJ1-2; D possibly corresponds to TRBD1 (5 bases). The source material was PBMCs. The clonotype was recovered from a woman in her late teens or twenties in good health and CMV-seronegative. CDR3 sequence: CASSSISQEAGYTF. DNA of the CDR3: TGTGCCAGCAGCTCAATATCACAGGAAGCTGGCTACACCTTC.